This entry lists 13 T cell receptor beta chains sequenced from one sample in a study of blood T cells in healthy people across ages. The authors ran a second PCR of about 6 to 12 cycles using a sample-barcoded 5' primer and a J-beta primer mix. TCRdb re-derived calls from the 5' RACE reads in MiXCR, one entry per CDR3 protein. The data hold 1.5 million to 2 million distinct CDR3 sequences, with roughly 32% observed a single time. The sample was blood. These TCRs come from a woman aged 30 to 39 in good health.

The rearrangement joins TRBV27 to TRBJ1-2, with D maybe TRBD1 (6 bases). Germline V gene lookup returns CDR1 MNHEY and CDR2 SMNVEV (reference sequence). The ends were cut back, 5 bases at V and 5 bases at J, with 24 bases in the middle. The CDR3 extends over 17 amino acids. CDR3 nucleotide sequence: TGTGCCAGCAGTGCCTCGGGGGGCCCTCCTGCGGGATATGGCTACACCTTC. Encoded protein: CASSASGGPPAGYGYTF.

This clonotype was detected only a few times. CDR3 loop: CASSPAQGGQETQYF. In DNA, the CDR3 is TGTGCCAGCAGCCCAGCACAGGGGGGCCAAGAGACCCAGTACTTC. The chain carries TRBV7-3 and TRBJ2-5, with 8 bases fitting TRBD1. This CDR3 has 15 residues. CDR1 is SGHTA, CDR2 FQGTGA, per germline. J gave up 1 base and V 5 bases, and 6 bases lay outside the gene matches. The whole variable domain, filled in from reference TRBV7-3 and TRBJ2-5, reads GAGVSQTPSNKVTEKGKYVELRCDPISGHTALYWYRQSLGQGPEFLIYFQGTGAADDSGLPNDRFFAVRPEGSVSTLKIQRTERGDSAVYLCASSPAQGGQETQYFGPGTRLLVL.

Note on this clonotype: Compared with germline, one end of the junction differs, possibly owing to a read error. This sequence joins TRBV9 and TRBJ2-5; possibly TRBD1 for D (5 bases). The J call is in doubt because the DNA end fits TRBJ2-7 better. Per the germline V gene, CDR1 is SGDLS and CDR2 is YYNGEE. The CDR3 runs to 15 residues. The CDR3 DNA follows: TGTGCCAGCAGCGTCCAGGGTATTCCCTCCTCCGAGCAGTACTTC. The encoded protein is CASSVQGIPSSEQYF.

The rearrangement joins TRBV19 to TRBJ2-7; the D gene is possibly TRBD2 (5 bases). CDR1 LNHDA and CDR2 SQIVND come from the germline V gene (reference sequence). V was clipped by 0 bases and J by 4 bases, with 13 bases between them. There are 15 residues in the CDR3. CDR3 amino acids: CASSIDLFRDYEQYF. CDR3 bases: TGTGCCAGTAGTATAGATCTATTCCGGGATTACGAGCAGTACTTC.

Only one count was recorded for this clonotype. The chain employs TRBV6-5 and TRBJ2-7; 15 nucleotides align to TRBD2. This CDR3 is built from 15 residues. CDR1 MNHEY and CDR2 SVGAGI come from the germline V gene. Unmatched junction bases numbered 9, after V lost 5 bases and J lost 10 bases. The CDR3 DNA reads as TGTGCCAGCAGTCCAGGACTAGCGGGAGGGGAGGCCCAGTACTTC. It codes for CASSPGLAGGEAQYF.

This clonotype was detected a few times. CDR3 coding DNA: TGCAGCGTTGAAGGGGGGGGAATACGGTTCTTC. Translation gives CSVEGGGIRFF. The chain links TRBV29-1 to TRBJ2-1; 7 nucleotides agree with TRBD2. V shed 1 base and J 15 bases; nucleotides not matched to a gene: 6. Germline CDR1 is SQVTM and CDR2 is ANQGSEA. This CDR3 spans 11 amino acids.

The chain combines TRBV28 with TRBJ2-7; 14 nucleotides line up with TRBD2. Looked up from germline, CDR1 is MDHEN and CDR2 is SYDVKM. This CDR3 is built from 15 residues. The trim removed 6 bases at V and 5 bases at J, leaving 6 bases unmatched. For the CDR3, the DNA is TGTGCCAGCAGGGAAGAGGGACTAGCGGGAGACGAGCAGTACTTC. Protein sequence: CASREEGLAGDEQYF.

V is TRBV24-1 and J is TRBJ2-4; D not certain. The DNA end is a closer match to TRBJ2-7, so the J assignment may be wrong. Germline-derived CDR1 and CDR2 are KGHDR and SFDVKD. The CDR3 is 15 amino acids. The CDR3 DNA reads TGTGCCACCAGTGATTTGAGGGCACTCTCCTACGAGCAGTACTTC. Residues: CATSDLRALSYEQYF.

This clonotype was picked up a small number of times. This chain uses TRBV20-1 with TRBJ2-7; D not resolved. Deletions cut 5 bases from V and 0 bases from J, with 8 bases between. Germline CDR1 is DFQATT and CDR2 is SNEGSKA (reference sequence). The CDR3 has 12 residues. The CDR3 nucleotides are TGCAGTGCTGTGATTCTCTCCTACGAGCAGTACTTC. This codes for CSAVILSYEQYF.

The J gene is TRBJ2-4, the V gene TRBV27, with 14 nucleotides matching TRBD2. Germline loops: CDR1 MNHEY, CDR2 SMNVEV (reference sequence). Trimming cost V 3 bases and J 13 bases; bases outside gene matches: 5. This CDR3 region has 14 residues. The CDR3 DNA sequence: TGTGCCAGCAGTTTCGGGACTAGCGGGAGAGAGCAGTACTTC. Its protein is CASSFGTSGREQYF.

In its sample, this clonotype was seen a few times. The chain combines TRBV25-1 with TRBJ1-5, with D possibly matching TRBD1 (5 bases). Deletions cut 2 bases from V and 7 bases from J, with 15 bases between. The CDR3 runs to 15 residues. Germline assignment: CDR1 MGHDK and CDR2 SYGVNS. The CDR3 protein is CASSETEAGQQPQHF. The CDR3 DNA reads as TGTGCCAGCAGTGAAACTGAGGCGGGGCAACAGCCCCAGCATTTT.

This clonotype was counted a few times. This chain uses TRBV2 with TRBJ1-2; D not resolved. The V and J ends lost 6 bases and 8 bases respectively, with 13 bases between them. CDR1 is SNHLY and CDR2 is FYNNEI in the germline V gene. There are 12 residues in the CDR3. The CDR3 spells CASRTGMKGYTF. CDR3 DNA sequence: TGTGCCAGCAGAACCGGTATGAAGGGCTACACCTTC.

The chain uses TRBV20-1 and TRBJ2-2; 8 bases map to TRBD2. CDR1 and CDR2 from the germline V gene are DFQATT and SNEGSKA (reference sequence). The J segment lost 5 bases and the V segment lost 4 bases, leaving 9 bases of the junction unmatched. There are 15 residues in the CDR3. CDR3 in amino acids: CSAIPRTSLTGELFF. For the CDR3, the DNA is TGCAGTGCTATACCAAGGACTAGCCTAACCGGGGAGCTGTTTTTT.